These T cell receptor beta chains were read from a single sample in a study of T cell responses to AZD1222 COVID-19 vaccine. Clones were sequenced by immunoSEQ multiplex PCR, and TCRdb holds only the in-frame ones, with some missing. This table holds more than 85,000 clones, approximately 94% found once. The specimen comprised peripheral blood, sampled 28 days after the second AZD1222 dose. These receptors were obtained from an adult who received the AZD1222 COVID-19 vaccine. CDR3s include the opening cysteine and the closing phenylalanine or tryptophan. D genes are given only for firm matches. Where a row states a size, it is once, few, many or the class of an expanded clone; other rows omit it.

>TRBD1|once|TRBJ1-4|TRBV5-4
TGTGCCAGCAGAGAGGGGGCTTCAACTAATGAAAAACTGTTTTTT
CASREGASTNEKLFF
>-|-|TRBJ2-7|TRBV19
TGTGCCAGTAGTATTTTGACAGGACCTTCCTACGAGCAGTACTTC
CASSILTGPSYEQYF
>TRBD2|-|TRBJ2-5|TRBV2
TGTGCCAGCAGTGAAGAGCGGGGTAAAGAGACCCAGTACTTC
CASSEERGKETQYF
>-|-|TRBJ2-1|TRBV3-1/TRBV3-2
TGTGCCAGCAGCCTAGGCGGGTCCTCCTACAATGAGCAGTTCTTC
CASSLGGSSYNEQFF
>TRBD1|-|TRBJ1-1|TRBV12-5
TGTGCTAGTGGTTTGCTCCGGGGACAGGGGAACACTGAAGCTTTCTTT
CASGLLRGQGNTEAFF
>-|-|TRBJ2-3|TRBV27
TGTGCCAGCAAACGTGGAGATACGCAGTATTTT
CASKRGDTQYF
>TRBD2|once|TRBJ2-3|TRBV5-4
TGTGCCAGCAGCCCTAATCCTAGCGGGAGGGTTCGGATCACAGATACGCAGTATTTT
CASSPNPSGRVRITDTQYF
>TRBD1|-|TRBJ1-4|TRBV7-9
TGTGCCAGCAGCCCCCCGGGACAGGGAGGTGAAAAACTGTTTTTT
CASSPPGQGGEKLFF
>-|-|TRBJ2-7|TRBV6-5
TGTGCCAGCAGTTACAGGGGTCGGGCCTACGAGCAGTACTTC
CASSYRGRAYEQYF
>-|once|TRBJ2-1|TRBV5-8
TGTGCCAGCAGCGGACCGGCAGGGATCTACAATGAGCAGTTCTTC
CASSGPAGIYNEQFF
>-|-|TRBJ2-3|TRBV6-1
TGTGCCAGCAGTGATCGTTTAGGTCTCAACCCGACAGATACGCAGTATTTT
CASSDRLGLNPTDTQYF
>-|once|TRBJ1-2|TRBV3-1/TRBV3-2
TGTGCCAGCAGCCGAAAGGGTGGCTACACCTTC
CASSRKGGYTF
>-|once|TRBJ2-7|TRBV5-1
TGCGCCAGCAGCTTGGTACCAGGGATGGGGAGCTACGAGCAGTACTTC
CASSLVPGMGSYEQYF
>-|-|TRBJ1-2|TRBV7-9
TGTGCCAGCAGCTTAGCCAGGGGCGGTGGCTACACCTTC
CASSLARGGGYTF
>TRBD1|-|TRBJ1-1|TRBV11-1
TGTGCCAGCAGCCGAGGGACAGCAAACACTGAAGCTTTCTTT
CASSRGTANTEAFF
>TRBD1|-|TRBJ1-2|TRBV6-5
TGTGCCAGCAGTTACCCCGGGACAGGGATCACCCTCTTC
CASSYPGTGITLF
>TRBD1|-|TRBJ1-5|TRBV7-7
TGTGCCAGCAGCCCGGGACAGCTTCAGCCCCAGCATTTT
CASSPGQLQPQHF
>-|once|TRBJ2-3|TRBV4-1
TGCGCCAGCAGCCAAGTTAACCCTTCCGAGGCAGATACGCAGTATTTT
CASSQVNPSEADTQYF
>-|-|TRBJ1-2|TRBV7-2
TGTGCCAGCAGCTTATTCTCGGGGGGCTACACCTTC
CASSLFSGGYTF
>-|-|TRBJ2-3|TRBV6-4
TGTGCCAGCAGTACGACGGGGGGCGGCACAGATACGCAGTATTTT
CASSTTGGGTDTQYF
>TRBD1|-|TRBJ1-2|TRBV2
TGTGCCAGCAGGTGGGACAGGTATAACTATGGCTACACCTTC
CASRWDRYNYGYTF
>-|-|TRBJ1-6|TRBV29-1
TGCAGCGTTGTGACCCAGCCCGGATCACCCCTCCACTTT
CSVVTQPGSPLHF
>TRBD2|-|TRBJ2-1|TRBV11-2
TGTGCCAGCAGCTCTCCGGCGGGGGGCAATGAGCAGTTCTTC
CASSSPAGGNEQFF
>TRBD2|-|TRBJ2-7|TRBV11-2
TGTGCCAGCAGCCTGGGACTAGCGGGAGTTTACGAGCAGTACTTC
CASSLGLAGVYEQYF
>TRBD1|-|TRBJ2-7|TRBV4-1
TGCGCCAGCAGCCAAGGGCGGGACAGGACATACGAGCAGTACTTC
CASSQGRDRTYEQYF
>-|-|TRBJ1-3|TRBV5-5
TGTGCCAGCAGCTTGTCGCCAATCGGAAACACCATATATTTT
CASSLSPIGNTIYF
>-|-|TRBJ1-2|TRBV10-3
TGTGCCATCAGTGAGTCAAGCCTCTATGGCTACACCTTC
CAISESSLYGYTF
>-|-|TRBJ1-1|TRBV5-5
TGTGCCAGCAGCTTCCAGCCGAACACTGAAGCTTTCTTT
CASSFQPNTEAFF
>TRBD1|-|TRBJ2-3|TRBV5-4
TGTGCCAGCAGCCGACAGGGACAGGGGGTTGGGGATACGCAGTATTTT
CASSRQGQGVGDTQYF
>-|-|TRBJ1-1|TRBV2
TGTGCCAGCAGGGGCGGACAGCTGAACACTGAAGCTTTCTTT
CASRGGQLNTEAFF
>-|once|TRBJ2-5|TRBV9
TGTGCCAGCAGTGGCCCCGATCTCTTTGGAGAGACCCAGTACTTC
CASSGPDLFGETQYF
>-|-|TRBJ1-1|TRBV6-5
TGTGCCAGCAGTTACGATCAGGTCGTCAGTGTGACTTTCTTT
CASSYDQVVSVTFF
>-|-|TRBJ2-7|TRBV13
TGTGCCAGCAGCTCGGGGCAGGGAGTCGAGCAGTACTTC
CASSSGQGVEQYF
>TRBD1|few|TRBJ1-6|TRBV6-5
TGTGCCAGCAGGGACAGGAGCTCCTATAATTCACCCCTCCACTTT
CASRDRSSYNSPLHF
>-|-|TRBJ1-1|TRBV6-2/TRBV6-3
TGTGCCAGCAGCCCCAAGGTTCTAGGCACTGAAGCTTTCTTT
CASSPKVLGTEAFF
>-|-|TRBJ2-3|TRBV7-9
TGTGCCAGCAGCTTAGACTCAAATACGCAGTATTTT
CASSLDSNTQYF
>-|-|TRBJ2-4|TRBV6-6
TGTGCCAGCAGTTACGACGGTGGAGCCAAAAACATTCAGTACTTC
CASSYDGGAKNIQYF
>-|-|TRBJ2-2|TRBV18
TGTGCCAGCTCACCACCGGGAGAGAACACCGGGGAGCTGTTTTTT
CASSPPGENTGELFF
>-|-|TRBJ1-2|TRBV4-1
TGCGCCAGCAGCCAAGATCGGGCAGGGTTTTCGAACTATGGCTACACCTTC
CASSQDRAGFSNYGYTF
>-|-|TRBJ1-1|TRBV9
TGTGCCAGCAGCGCAAACACAGTGAACACTGAAGCTTTCTTT
CASSANTVNTEAFF
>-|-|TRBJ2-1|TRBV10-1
TGCGCCAGCAGTGAGAGTGGGGCGGGATCCTACAATGAGCAGTTCTTC
CASSESGAGSYNEQFF
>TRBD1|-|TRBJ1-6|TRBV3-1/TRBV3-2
TGTGCCAGCAGCCTTTGGGACAGCAATAATTCACCCCTCCACTTT
CASSLWDSNNSPLHF
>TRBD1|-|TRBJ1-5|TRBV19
TGTGCCAGTAGGGACAGGAGCCATCAGCCCCAGCATTTT
CASRDRSHQPQHF
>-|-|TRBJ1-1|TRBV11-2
TGTGCCAGCAGTTTTGAGCAGAACACTGAAGCTTTCTTT
CASSFEQNTEAFF
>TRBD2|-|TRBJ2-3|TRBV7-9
TGTGCCAGCAGGTTAGGGGTAGCGGGAGTCACAGATACGCAGTATTTT
CASRLGVAGVTDTQYF
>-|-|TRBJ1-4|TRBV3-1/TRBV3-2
TGTGCCAGCAGCCCCAGCGCAACTAATGAAAAACTGTTTTTT
CASSPSATNEKLFF
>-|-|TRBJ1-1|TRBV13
TGTGCCAGCAGCTTTTTGGGGCGGCCCCTGGCTGAAGCTTTCTTT
CASSFLGRPLAEAFF
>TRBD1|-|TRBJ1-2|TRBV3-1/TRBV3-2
TGTGCCAGCAGCCCACTGGACAGGAGGTCTACCTATGGCTACACCTTC
CASSPLDRRSTYGYTF
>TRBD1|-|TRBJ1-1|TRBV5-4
TGTGCCAGCAGCTGGAGGGTGGGGACAGGGGACACTGAAGCTTTCTTT
CASSWRVGTGDTEAFF
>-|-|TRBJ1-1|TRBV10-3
TGTGCCATCAGTCGACAGGAGAACACTGAAGCTTTCTTT
CAISRQENTEAFF
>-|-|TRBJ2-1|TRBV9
TGTGCCAGCAGCGTAGGTCATTTAAAGTTCTTC
CASSVGHLKFF
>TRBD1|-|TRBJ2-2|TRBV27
TGTGCCATTTCGCCCCTCGGGACAGCCCGAGTCGAGGAGCTGTTTTTT
CAISPLGTARVEELFF
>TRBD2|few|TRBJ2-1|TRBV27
TGTGCCAGCAGTTTCACGATAGCGGGCAGGCAGTTCTTC
CASSFTIAGRQFF
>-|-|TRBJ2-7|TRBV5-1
TGCGCCAGCAGCCCCGCTCCCGACAGGCGTGCCTCCTACGAGCAGTACTTC
CASSPAPDRRASYEQYF
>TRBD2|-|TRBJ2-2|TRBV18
TGTGCCAGCTCACAGGAGCGGGGAATAAACACCGGGGAGCTGTTTTTT
CASSQERGINTGELFF
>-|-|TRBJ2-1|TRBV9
TGTGCCAGCAGCCCTTCCGCGGGGTTGTATGAGCAGTTCTTC
CASSPSAGLYEQFF
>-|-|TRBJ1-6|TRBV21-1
TGTGCCAGCAGCAATAATCAGTCTTATAATTCACCCCTCCACTTT
CASSNNQSYNSPLHF